Sequencing of this T cell receptor beta chain was carried out in a study of somatic mutations in cytotoxic T cells in rheumatoid arthritis. The V end lost 1 base, the J end lost 2 bases, and 20 bases lay between the germline ends. Germline CDR1 and CDR2: LGHNA and YNFKEQ. This CDR3 contains 19 residues. The assay was immunoSEQ multiplex PCR, and TCRdb's table has in-frame clones only and misses some. The data contain almost 7,500 clones, about 79% of them seen just once; the ten biggest clones take up 15% to 20%. The chain uses TRBV4-2 and TRBJ2-2, with a possible D match to TRBD1 (5 bases). The clonotype was recovered from an adult with rheumatoid arthritis. The specimen sequenced was CD8+ T cells sorted from blood. This CDR3 is CASSQGESSGRLNTGELFF. CDR3 nucleotides: TGTGCCAGCAGCCAAGGCGAGAGCTCAGGGCGGCTAAACACCGGGGAGCTGTTTTTT.